The source of this T cell receptor beta chain is a study of shared clonotypes between healthy human individuals. Replicate PCRs run on unsorted PBMC used roughly 320 ng DNA, which was about 30,000 T cell genomes. Clones were read by immunoSEQ multiplex PCR, and TCRdb kept only the in-frame ones, dropping some. Here the sample spans a few hundred thousand clones, around 77% being singletons. V lost 7 bases and J lost 4, with 16 bases in between. This CDR3 has 14 amino acids. Germline V lookup: CDR1 SNHLY, CDR2 FYNNEI. V is TRBV2 and J is TRBJ1-2; maybe TRBD1 (5 bases). This clonotype was sampled from a middle-aged woman in good health. Some clones in this sample may be carry-over from other donors' samples. The sample was PBMCs. The CDR3 DNA follows: TGTGCCAGCAACCTTCCTGACAGATCCTATGGCTACACCTTC. Translating it yields CASNLPDRSYGYTF.